The 5 T cell receptor beta chains below were found in one sample sequenced in a study of cytomegalovirus exposure and HLA in healthy donors. This PCR relied on a set of 60 Vbeta primers and 13 Jbeta primers. The assay was immunoSEQ multiplex PCR, and TCRdb's table has in-frame clones only and misses some. The sample consists of approximately 120,000 clones, more than 75% of them appearing once. The specimen sequenced was PBMCs. All receptors come from a woman aged 55-69 years in good health and CMV-seropositive.

J is TRBJ1-3 and V is TRBV19; no clear D gene. Germline V CDR1 and CDR2: LNHDA, SQIVND (reference sequence). The CDR3 covers 15 residues. V was trimmed by 7 bases and J by 1 base, leaving 14 bases between them. In DNA form, the CDR3 reads TGTGCCAGTACTCTACTCCGAGGATCTGGAAACACCATATATTTT. Its translation is CASTLLRGSGNTIYF.

This clone showed up just a few times. The J gene is TRBJ2-2, the V gene TRBV27; 11 bases fit TRBD2. In germline, CDR1 is MNHEY, CDR2 SMNVEV (reference sequence). V lost 3 bases, J lost 2 bases, and 5 bases stayed unmatched. This CDR3 is 17 amino acids long. This CDR3 is CASSFTSGGLNTGELFF. Here the CDR3 DNA reads TGTGCCAGCAGTTTTACTAGCGGGGGACTAAACACCGGGGAGCTGTTTTTT.

V usage is TRBV6-5 and J usage is TRBJ1-2; 8 nucleotides agree with TRBD1. CDR1 is MNHEY, CDR2 SVGAGI, per germline. The junction had 4 bases not matched to a gene; V was cut back by 3 bases and J by 7 bases. There are 13 residues in the CDR3. Here the CDR3 DNA reads TGTGCCAGCAGTTATGGGACAGGACCTGGCTACACCTTC. Translating it yields CASSYGTGPGYTF.

The chain joins TRBV10-3 to TRBJ2-1; 15 bases fit TRBD2. V shed 5 bases and J 9 bases; nucleotides not matched to a gene: 2. The germline gives CDR1 ENHRY, CDR2 SYGVKD. This CDR3 region has 14 residues. CDR3 sequence: CAISPGLAGGEQFF. CDR3 DNA: TGTGCCATCAGTCCGGGACTAGCGGGGGGTGAGCAGTTCTTC.

CDR3 nucleotide sequence: TGTGCCAGCAGCAGCAGGGGGCGGGCTATTGGAACTAATGAAAAACTGTTTTTT. Its protein product is CASSSRGRAIGTNEKLFF. The chain uses TRBV5-6 and TRBJ1-4; 8 nucleotides match TRBD1. Germline V gene sequence: CDR1 SGHDT, CDR2 YYEEEE. The V gene end was trimmed by 4 bases and the J gene end by 1 base; junction bases not matched to a gene: 12. The CDR3 is 18 amino acids.